A single sample is the source of the 4 T cell receptor beta chains below, sequenced in a study of Tregs in tolerant kidney transplant recipients. TCRdb's table, derived via immunoSEQ multiplex PCR, lists solely in-frame clones and lacks some. The sample yields about 77,000 clones, 95% to 98% seen once. The material sequenced was CD4+ T cells from blood, taken before the transplant. The receptors come from a human donor who received a combined kidney and bone marrow transplant.

This clone was detected once. The gene calls are TRBV7-2 and TRBJ1-3; 8 positions match TRBD1. This CDR3 contains 15 residues. Germline CDR1 and CDR2: SGHTA and FQGNSA. J gave up 2 bases and V 5 bases, and 5 bases lay outside the gene matches. Written as DNA, the CDR3 is TGTGCCAGCAGCGCCAGGGGGCCGACTGGAAACACCATATATTTT. Protein product: CASSARGPTGNTIYF.

The chain has TRBV7-8 and TRBJ2-7; 8 bases agree with TRBD1. Germline CDR1 reads SGHVS; CDR2 reads FQNEAQ. V shed 3 bases, J shed 2 bases, and the junction held 9 bases outside the gene matches. CDR3 length: 16 amino acids. The CDR3 DNA follows: TGTGCCAGCAGCTTCGGCTTGTCGACAGGGGCCTACGAGCAGTACTTC. Amino acids: CASSFGLSTGAYEQYF.

This clone was seen only once. CDR3 protein: CASSLVGDTEQYF. In DNA, the CDR3 is TGTGCCAGCAGCTTAGTCGGGGACACAGAGCAGTACTTC. The rearrangement uses TRBV7-2 and TRBJ2-7, with D perhaps matching TRBD1 (6 bases). The V and J ends lost 1 base and 7 bases respectively, with 11 bases between them. Germline-derived CDR1 and CDR2 are SGHTA and FQGNSA. The CDR3 is 13 amino acids.

This chain joins TRBV5-1 and TRBJ2-7; 9 bases agree with TRBD1. This CDR3 contains 14 residues. The germline CDR1 and CDR2 sequences are SGHRS and YFSETQ. Trimming at V came to 4 bases and at J to 5 bases, leaving 7 bases not matched to a gene. The CDR3 loop is CASSGGQGVNEQYF. The CDR3 DNA reads as TGCGCCAGCAGCGGGGGACAGGGCGTCAACGAGCAGTACTTC.